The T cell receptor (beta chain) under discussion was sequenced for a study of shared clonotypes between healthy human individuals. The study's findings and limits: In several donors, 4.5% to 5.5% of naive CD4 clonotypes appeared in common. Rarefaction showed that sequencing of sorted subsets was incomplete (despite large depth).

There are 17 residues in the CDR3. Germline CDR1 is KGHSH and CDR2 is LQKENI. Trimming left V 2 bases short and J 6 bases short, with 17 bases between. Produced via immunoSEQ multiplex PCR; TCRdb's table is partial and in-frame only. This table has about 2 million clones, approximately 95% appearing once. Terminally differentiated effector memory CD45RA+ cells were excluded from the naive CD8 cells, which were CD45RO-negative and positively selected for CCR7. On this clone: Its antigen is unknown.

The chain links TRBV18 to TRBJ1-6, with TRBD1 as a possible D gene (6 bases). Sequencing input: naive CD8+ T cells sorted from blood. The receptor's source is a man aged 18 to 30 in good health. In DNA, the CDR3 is TGTGCCAGCTCACCATCCCCACGGGACATTCGTAATTCACCCCTCCACTTT. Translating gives CASSPSPRDIRNSPLHF. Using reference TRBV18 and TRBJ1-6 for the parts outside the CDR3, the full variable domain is NAGVMQNPRHLVRRRGQEARLRCSPMKGHSHVYWYRQLPEEGLKFMVYLQKENIIDESGMPKERFSAEFPKEGPSILRIQQVVRGDSAAYFCASSPSPRDIRNSPLHFGNGTRLTVT.